This T cell receptor beta chain appears in the sequencing data of a study of early T cells in non-severe SARS-CoV-2 infection. Overall study: Bulk RNA isolated from unsorted whole blood underwent sequencing; chains were not paired. The study's findings and limits: Matching against VDJdb likely underestimated virus-specific expansions, favoring anti-spike CD8.

Tagging with unique molecular identifiers was applied to individual cDNA molecules. TCRdb independently ran MiXCR on the 5' RACE reads; one entry per CDR3 protein. This sample has under 85,000 distinct CDR3 sequences; 9.5% to 15% occur once, and the top ten carry roughly 16%. The junction had 5 bases not matched to a gene; V was cut back by 5 bases and J by 2 bases. Germline values: CDR1 SGHTA, CDR2 FQGNSA. This CDR3 is 14 amino acids long. This clonotype was counted a few times. Its matching antigen is unknown. The starting material was whole blood, obtained at baseline. The clonotype originates from an adult who was a healthcare worker with PCR-confirmed SARS-CoV-2 infection or an uninfected control (not recorded which). The donor label of this sample is uncertain. The chain employs TRBV7-2 and TRBJ2-7; TRBD1 aligns across 8 bases. The CDR3 spells CASSPRTGPYEQYF. The CDR3 DNA sequence: TGTGCCAGCAGCCCCCGGACAGGGCCCTACGAGCAGTACTTC.